Listed here are 17 T cell receptor beta chains from one sample, sequenced in a study of cytomegalovirus exposure and HLA in healthy donors. PCR involved 60 Vbeta and 13 Jbeta primers. This table comes from immunoSEQ multiplex PCR, and its TCRdb copy is limited to in-frame clones, with some not included. This table holds fewer than 200,000 clones, about 80% found once. Sequenced material: PBMCs. These receptors came from a young man in good health and CMV-seronegative.

This rearrangement joins TRBV28 to TRBJ2-1, with 11 bases identical to TRBD1. Germline V gene sequence: CDR1 MDHEN, CDR2 SYDVKM. The V gene end was trimmed by 7 bases and the J gene end by 2 bases; junction bases not matched to a gene: 7. The CDR3 extends over 16 amino acids. CDR3 region: CASTLPGQGAYNEQFF. The CDR3 DNA follows: TGTGCCAGCACTCTGCCGGGACAGGGGGCCTACAATGAGCAGTTCTTC.

This chain uses TRBV13 with TRBJ2-3; a weak D match, TRBD1 (5 bases). This CDR3 comprises 13 residues. V shed 4 bases and J shed 4 bases, with 9 bases lying between them. Germline CDR1 and CDR2: PRHDT and FYEKMQ (reference sequence). CDR3 sequence reads: CASSSVRADTQYF. CDR3 DNA: TGTGCCAGCAGCTCGGTCAGGGCAGATACGCAGTATTTT.

The sample holds one count of this clone. The chain uses TRBV7-2 and TRBJ2-2; D unclear. The CDR3 totals 14 residues. CDR1 and CDR2 (germline): SGHTA, FQGNSA. Trimming took 5 bases from V and 9 from J, leaving 16 bases between them. This chain's CDR3 is CASSPTSLSRELFF. The CDR3 coding sequence is TGTGCCAGCAGCCCTACCTCGCTTAGTCGGGAGCTGTTTTTT.

This clone has just a few counts. A junction boundary mismatches the germline segment, possibly from a read error. V usage is TRBV7-9 and J usage is TRBJ2-2; a possible D gene is TRBD1 (6 bases). CDR3 length: 17 amino acids. CDR1 is SEHNR, CDR2 FQNEAQ, per germline (reference sequence). The CDR3 nucleotides read TGTTCCAGCAGCTCCACACCCCGAGGACAGTACACCGGGGAGCTGTTTTTT. The encoded protein is CSSSSTPRGQYTGELFF.

In its sample, this clone was seen a few times. This chain links TRBV7-8 with TRBJ1-4; tentative D call: TRBD1 (5 bases). The V gene's germline CDR1 is SGHVS and CDR2 FQNEAQ. The CDR3 length is 16 residues. Trimming took 6 bases from V and 6 from J, leaving 20 bases between them. Written as DNA, the CDR3 is TGTGCCAGCAGATCGGGCAATGGGGCTCTCGATGAAAAACTGTTTTTT. Translated, it gives CASRSGNGALDEKLFF.

The genes are TRBV6-4 and TRBJ1-3; 10 bases map to TRBD1. The CDR3 runs to 16 residues. Germline lookup yields CDR1 MRHNA and CDR2 SNTAGT. V lost 3 bases to trimming and J lost 4 bases; unmatched junction nucleotides: 6. The CDR3 sequence: CASSETGGASGNTIYF. The CDR3 DNA reads as TGTGCCAGCAGTGAGACAGGGGGCGCGTCGGGAAACACCATATATTTT.

This chain uses TRBV6-5 with TRBJ2-1; weak D call: TRBD2 (5 bases). Germline V gives CDR1 MNHEY, CDR2 SVGAGI. This CDR3 is 15 amino acids long. The ends were cut back, 7 bases at V and 4 bases at J, with 17 bases in the middle. For the CDR3, the DNA is TGTGCCAGCACCTATAGTCGCGGGTTTTACAATGAGCAGTTCTTC. Its protein product is CASTYSRGFYNEQFF.

V and J are TRBV7-2 and TRBJ1-2; no clear D gene. The length of the CDR3 is 14 residues. The V gene lost 1 base and the J gene lost 7 bases, with 13 bases spanning the gap. The germline V gene has CDR1 SGHTA and CDR2 FQGNSA. CDR3 region: CASSLDPSGSGYTF. The CDR3 DNA follows: TGTGCCAGCAGCTTAGACCCTAGCGGGAGTGGCTACACCTTC.

J is TRBJ2-7 and V is TRBV11-3; no firm D call. V lost 2 bases and J 2 bases, leaving 7 bases between the germline ends. Germline V gives CDR1 SGHNT, CDR2 YENEEA. There are 13 residues in the CDR3. The CDR3 coding sequence is TGTGCCAGCAGCTTATACTTGACCTACGAGCAGTACTTC. Protein: CASSLYLTYEQYF. Full variable domain (rest looked up from reference TRBV11-3 and TRBJ2-7): EAGVVQSPRYKIIEKKQPVAFWCNPISGHNTLYWYLQNLGQGPELLIRYENEEAVDDSQLPKDRFSAERLKGVDSTLKIQPAELGDSAVYLCASSLYLTYEQYFGPGTRLTVT.

This rearrangement joins TRBV30 to TRBJ1-5; 8 positions match TRBD1. Germline V gives CDR1 GTSNPN, CDR2 SVGIG (reference sequence). With V trimmed by 0 bases and J by 2 bases, 3 bases remained unmatched. This CDR3 has 15 amino acids. The CDR3 region is CAWSVWGQGNQPQHF. In nucleotides, the CDR3 is TGTGCCTGGAGTGTATGGGGACAGGGCAATCAGCCCCAGCATTTT. The complete variable domain, with remaining parts taken from reference TRBV30 and TRBJ1-5, reads SQTIHQWPATLVQPVGSPLSLECTVEGTSNPNLYWYRQAAGRGLQLLFYSVGIGQISSEVPQNLSASRPQDRQFILSSKKLLLSDSGFYLCAWSVWGQGNQPQHFGDGTRLSIL.

This chain uses TRBV5-4 with TRBJ1-2; 7 positions agree with TRBD1. Looked up from germline, CDR1 is SGHNT and CDR2 is YYREEE (reference sequence). Losses at the gene ends were 4 bases for V and 5 bases for J; bases not matched to a gene: 8. CDR3 length equals 14 residues. CDR3 protein: CASSPGGSPYGYTF. CDR3 nucleotides: TGTGCCAGCAGCCCAGGGGGGAGCCCGTATGGCTACACCTTC.

This clone was seen once. This chain uses TRBV4-3 with TRBJ2-2, with D maybe TRBD1 (6 bases). The CDR3 consists of 16 residues. V dropped 0 bases and J dropped 6 bases, with 14 bases sitting between them. Germline-derived CDR1 and CDR2 are LGHNA and YSLEER. CDR3 DNA sequence: TGCGCCAGCAGCCAAGATTTACAGGGTTGGGCCGGGGAGCTGTTTTTT. As protein: CASSQDLQGWAGELFF.

The gene calls are TRBV9 and TRBJ2-5; TRBD1 matches 9 bases. Trimming took 0 bases from V and 5 from J; bases not matched to a gene: 5. Germline CDR1 and CDR2: SGDLS and YYNGEE. This CDR3 comprises 15 residues. CDR3 coding DNA: TGTGCCAGCAGCGTAGCTACGGGACAGGGTGAGACCCAGTACTTC. It specifies CASSVATGQGETQYF.

This chain uses TRBV5-6 with TRBJ2-2, with D possibly TRBD1 on 6 matching bases. Germline lookup yields CDR1 SGHDT and CDR2 YYEEEE. Trimming pared 4 bases from V and 6 bases from J, leaving 19 bases between. There are 16 residues in the CDR3. The DNA of the CDR3 is TGTGCCAGCAGCCCAAAGGACAGATATCCGGCCGGGGAGCTGTTTTTT. Its protein product is CASSPKDRYPAGELFF.

In its sample, this clone was seen once. The genes are TRBV29-1 and TRBJ1-5; perhaps TRBD1 as D (6 bases). Germline V gene lookup returns CDR1 SQVTM and CDR2 ANQGSEA. CDR3 length: 15 residues. V was pared by 6 bases and J by 2 bases, with 17 bases between. The CDR3 loop reads CSVTIQGEGNQPQHF. The CDR3 region has the DNA TGCAGCGTCACAATACAGGGCGAAGGCAATCAGCCCCAGCATTTT.

V usage is TRBV6-5 and J usage is TRBJ2-2; D is undetermined. Trimming shortened V by 5 bases and J by 5 bases, and 12 bases separated the two germline ends. CDR3 length equals 14 residues. Germline CDR1 and CDR2: MNHEY and SVGAGI. CDR3 region: CASSPLEPTGELFF. DNA of the CDR3: TGTGCCAGCAGTCCCCTCGAGCCTACCGGGGAGCTGTTTTTT.

This clone was detected only a few times. The V call is TRBV10-3, the J call TRBJ1-2, with 7 bases aligning to TRBD1. Trimming took 0 bases from V and 8 from J; bases not matched to a gene: 9. This CDR3 has 15 residues. Germline V gene data show CDR1 as ENHRY and CDR2 as SYGVKD. The CDR3 loop reads CAISESWTGGEGYTF. CDR3 coding DNA: TGTGCCATCAGTGAGTCGTGGACAGGAGGAGAAGGCTACACCTTC.